Given below is one TCR beta chain in context. What it binds is not known. Trimming cost V 0 bases and J 4 bases, with 12 bases left between them. Germline loops: CDR1 LNHNV, CDR2 YYDKDF (reference sequence). The CDR3 is made up of 15 amino acids. This sample is part of a study of cytomegalovirus exposure and HLA in healthy donors. Study-wide background: Early release data held some 80 million unique TCRs from HLA-typed donors.

Study outcomes and limitations: Per a prior analysis, the majority of TCR beta V segments were productive roughly 90% or roughly 30% of the time. Most CMV-associated TCR beta chains were later found to appear HLA-restricted.

PCR amplification relied on 60 Vbeta primers (plus 13 Jbeta primers). Authors' processing steps: About 12 million of tens of millions of unique TCR beta chains were shared, per a later count. Only in-frame clones appear in the TCRdb table, and some are missing; sequencing was by immunoSEQ multiplex PCR. V, J and clone size were drawn from that table, and D and trimming were deduced from the DNA. Here the sample spans approximately 61,000 clones, around 72% being singletons. The specimen was PBMCs. The rearrangement uses TRBV15 and TRBJ1-2; no clear D. This clonotype was sampled from a man aged 45-65 years in good health and CMV-seropositive. The CDR3 here is CATSRDQEVFYGYTF. DNA of the CDR3: TGTGCCACCAGCAGAGATCAGGAGGTATTCTATGGCTACACCTTC.